One and the same sample provided the 17 T cell receptor beta chains below, sequenced in a study of T cells in Graves' hyperthyroidism and ophthalmopathy. Amplified TCR beta CDR3 regions came from RNA transcripts. The HTBI set primed first-round TCR CDR3 RT-PCR. TCRdb analysed the multiplex PCR reads with MiXCR anew, one entry per CDR3 protein. This sample has about 180,000 distinct CDR3 sequences; approximately 15% occur once, and the top ten carry roughly 30%. The sample was blood. These receptor sequences come from a woman aged 50 to 65 with Graves' hyperthyroidism.

The CDR3: CASSSPGQVNYEQYF. The CDR3 DNA reads TGTGCCAGCAGCTCCCCGGGACAGGTGAACTACGAGCAGTACTTC. This sequence joins TRBV7-2 and TRBJ2-7; 8 bases are a match to TRBD1. Germline values: CDR1 SGHTA, CDR2 FQGNSA. The CDR3 spans 15 residues. The V and J ends lost 4 bases and 3 bases, in that order; junction bases with no gene match: 8.

This clonotype has a count of ten or more. The gene calls are TRBV29-1 and TRBJ2-7, with D maybe TRBD1 (5 bases). The ends were cut back, 5 bases at V and 6 bases at J, with 11 bases in the middle. The CDR3 runs 11 residues. CDR1 and CDR2 from the germline V gene are SQVTM and ANQGSEA. The CDR3 loop is CSVRQGFEQYF. The CDR3 DNA follows: TGCAGCGTTCGTCAGGGATTCGAGCAGTACTTC.

This clonotype showed up just a few times. A read error may explain this, as a much larger clone is one base away. The V and J genes are TRBV20-1 and TRBJ2-3, with 8 bases aligning to TRBD2. The J segment lost 5 bases and the V segment lost 3 bases, leaving 10 bases of the junction unmatched. The CDR3 extends over 15 amino acids. Germline assignment: CDR1 DFQATT and CDR2 SNEGSKA (reference sequence). The CDR3 region has the DNA TGCAGTGCTAGGGCGACTAGCGAGTTCATAGATACGCAGTATTTT. Protein sequence: CSARATSEFIDTQYF.

The chain is built from TRBV24-1 and TRBJ1-1; possible D gene TRBD1, 5 bases. CDR1 and CDR2 from the germline V gene are KGHDR and SFDVKD. The CDR3 extends over 13 amino acids. V was shortened by 4 bases and J by 5 bases, with 10 bases between the two germline ends. The chain's CDR3 is CATSETAGTEAFF. The CDR3 DNA is TGTGCCACCAGTGAGACAGCGGGTACTGAAGCTTTCTTT.

This clonotype was found many times. At one end, the junction sequence differs from germline, possibly due to a read error. The chain links TRBV19 to TRBJ1-5; D not certain. The length of the CDR3 is 15 residues. CDR1 is LNHDA and CDR2 is SQIVND in the germline V gene (reference sequence). CDR3 DNA: TGTGCCGGTAGGGTTGGAAGCTCTAGCAATCAGCCCCAGCATTTT. As protein: CAGRVGSSSNQPQHF.

This clonotype was counted at least ten times. The chain uses TRBV5-1 and TRBJ2-2; no definite D call. The CDR3 consists of 15 residues. V was shortened by 4 bases and J by 5 bases, with 15 bases between the two germline ends. Per germline, CDR1 SGHRS and CDR2 YFSETQ. CDR3 protein: CASSLNLRQTGELFF. The CDR3 DNA reads TGCGCCAGCAGCCTCAATCTCAGGCAAACCGGGGAGCTGTTTTTT.

This clonotype was recorded at least ten times. This sequence joins TRBV7-3 and TRBJ2-2, with D unclear. V was shortened by 2 bases and J by 5 bases, with 12 bases between the two germline ends. The CDR3 contains 15 residues. The germline V gene has CDR1 SGHTA and CDR2 FQGTGA. The chain's CDR3 is CASSLLAVTTGELFF. CDR3 DNA: TGTGCCAGCAGCTTACTGGCAGTTACTACCGGGGAGCTGTTTTTT.

This clonotype was recorded many times. The rearrangement links TRBV12-3 or TRBV12-4 to TRBJ2-1; TRBD1 is a possible D gene (6 bases). The CDR3 is 14 amino acids. The V end lost 6 bases, the J end lost 9 bases, and 18 bases lay between the germline ends. In DNA, the CDR3 is TGTGCCAGCAGCCAACTCAACAGGGTAGTTGAGCAGTTCTTC. Protein: CASSQLNRVVEQFF.

This clonotype was seen many times. The gene calls are TRBV20-1 and TRBJ2-7; 8 bases match TRBD2. Germline assignment: CDR1 DFQATT and CDR2 SNEGSKA (reference sequence). The CDR3 length is 13 residues. CDR3 sequence reads: CRGGAGASYEQYF. The CDR3 DNA reads TGCAGGGGGGGAGCGGGGGCCTCCTACGAGCAGTACTTC.

This clonotype was observed at least ten times. The rearrangement uses TRBV18 and TRBJ1-4; no clear D. The CDR3 runs 13 residues. Trimming took 8 bases from V and 5 from J, leaving 12 bases between them. CDR1 and CDR2 (germline): KGHSH, LQKENI. As DNA, the CDR3 is TGTGCCAGCCAGCCATCCAGGAATGAAAAACTGTTTTTT. It encodes CASQPSRNEKLFF.

This clonotype has just a few counts. V gene TRBV27 combines with J gene TRBJ2-7, with unresolved D. The V end lost 2 bases, the J end lost 4 bases, and 9 bases lay between the germline ends. Germline CDR1 and CDR2: MNHEY and SMNVEV (reference sequence). The CDR3 sequence is 13 residues long. The DNA for the CDR3 is TGTGCCAGCAGTTTAAGCCTGCAATACGAGCAGTACTTC. Encoded protein: CASSLSLQYEQYF.

The CDR3 nucleotides are TGCGCCAGCAGCCCAGGGCGGGGCGGGATGAACACTGAAGCTTTCTTT. Translation gives CASSPGRGGMNTEAFF. The chain couples TRBV5-1 to TRBJ1-1; D may be TRBD1 (5 bases). This CDR3 spans 16 amino acids. CDR1 and CDR2 from the germline V gene are SGHRS and YFSETQ. The V end was cut by 4 bases, the J end by 0 bases, with 16 bases between.

This clonotype has ten or more counts. The V call is TRBV28, the J call TRBJ2-3; 11 bases are shared with TRBD2. CDR3 length equals 18 residues. Losses at the gene ends were 7 bases for V and 2 bases for J; bases not matched to a gene: 14. Germline V gene sequence: CDR1 MDHEN, CDR2 SYDVKM. The CDR3 region is CASTEGPSGGSLTDTQYF. CDR3 DNA sequence: TGTGCCAGCACCGAGGGACCTAGCGGGGGGAGTCTCACAGATACGCAGTATTTT.

Note on this clonotype: At one of its ends the junction is not consistent with the germline gene, which may arise from a read error. V and J are TRBV27 and TRBJ1-2; D possibly corresponds to TRBD1 (5 bases). Germline CDR1 MNHEY, CDR2 SMNVEV (reference sequence). The CDR3 covers 13 residues. The CDR3 DNA sequence: TGTGCCAGCACTGACAGAACCTCGTTTGGCTGCACCTTC. This sequence encodes CASTDRTSFGCTF.

There are many counts of this clonotype. V is TRBV20-1 and J is TRBJ2-7; D might be TRBD1 or TRBD2, each matching 5 bases. With 5 bases removed from V and 0 bases from J, the gap between germline ends came to 23 bases. Germline CDR1 and CDR2: DFQATT and SNEGSKA (reference sequence). The length of the CDR3 is 17 residues. Written as DNA, the CDR3 is TGCAGTGCTGCAGGGAGTTTCCTATCATGGGTCTCCTACGAGCAGTACTTC. It is translated as CSAAGSFLSWVSYEQYF.

This clonotype was observed at least ten times. CDR3 DNA: TGTGCCAGCAGGGCGGAGGTTGAAGCTTTCTTT. Residues: CASRAEVEAFF. The genes are TRBV28 and TRBJ1-1; D call uncertain. This CDR3 has 11 amino acids. The germline CDR1 and CDR2 sequences are MDHEN and SYDVKM. The V and J ends lost 6 bases and 7 bases respectively, with 9 bases between them.

This clonotype was recorded at least ten times. The CDR3 is CASSERGGTEAFF. CDR3 sequence (DNA): TGTGCCAGCAGTGAACGGGGGGGAACTGAAGCTTTCTTT. The V call is TRBV2, the J call TRBJ1-1, with a tentative D call TRBD1 (5 bases). The length of the CDR3 is 13 residues. Germline assignment: CDR1 SNHLY and CDR2 FYNNEI. V was cut by 2 bases and J by 5 bases, with 9 bases left in between.